The table lists the clone carrying this T cell receptor (beta chain) with a count of one. In the source study's methods: How many nucleated cells were present was estimated from reference gene primer amplification. The method was immunoSEQ multiplex PCR; TCRdb's version includes in-frame clones alone and lacks a portion of them. Clone size and V and J calls were adopted from that table, with D and trimming inferred from the DNA. The table lists fewer than 350,000 clones, approximately 86% of them singletons. This sample was included in a study of blood T cell repertoires in COVID-19. For the study at large: Some COVID-19 samples were acute and others convalescent; all came from the United States, Italy and Spain. PBMCs, B-cell-depleted T cells, or T cells were the source of the cDNA or gDNA that made up the material.

The germline V gene has CDR1 SGHTA and CDR2 FQGNSA. The CDR3 contains 18 residues. The germline V and J ends were trimmed by 5 bases and 5 bases, with 26 bases remaining between them. This TCR derives from a man between 35 and 55 years old with active or convalescent COVID-19. The chain joins TRBV7-2 to TRBJ2-3; a weak D match, TRBD2 (6 bases). The sequenced sample was peripheral blood. CDR3 residues: CASSQRASSAYGIDTQYF. DNA for the CDR3: TGTGCCAGCAGCCAACGAGCCTCTAGCGCATATGGCATAGATACGCAGTATTTT.